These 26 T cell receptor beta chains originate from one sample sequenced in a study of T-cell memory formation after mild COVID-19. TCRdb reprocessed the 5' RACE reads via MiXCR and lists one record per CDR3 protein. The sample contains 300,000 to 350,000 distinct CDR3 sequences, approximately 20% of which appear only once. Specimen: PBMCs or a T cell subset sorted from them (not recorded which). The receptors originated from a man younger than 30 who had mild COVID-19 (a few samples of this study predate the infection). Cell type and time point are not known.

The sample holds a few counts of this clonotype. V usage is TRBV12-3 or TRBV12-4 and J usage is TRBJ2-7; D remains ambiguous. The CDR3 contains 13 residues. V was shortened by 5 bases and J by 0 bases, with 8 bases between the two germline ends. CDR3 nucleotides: TGTGCCAGCAGTGTCGAGCACTCCTACGAGCAGTACGTC. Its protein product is CASSVEHSYEQYV.

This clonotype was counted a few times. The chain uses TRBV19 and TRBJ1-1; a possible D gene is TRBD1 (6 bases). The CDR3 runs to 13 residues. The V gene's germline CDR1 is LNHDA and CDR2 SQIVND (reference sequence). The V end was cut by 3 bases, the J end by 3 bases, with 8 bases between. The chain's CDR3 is CASSIEGDTEAFF. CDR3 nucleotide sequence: TGTGCCAGTAGTATCGAGGGGGACACTGAAGCTTTCTTT. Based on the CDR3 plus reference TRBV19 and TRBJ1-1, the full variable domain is DGGITQSPKYLFRKEGQNVTLSCEQNLNHDAMYWYRQDPGQGLRLIYYSQIVNDFQKGDIAEGYSVSREKKESFPLTVTSAQKNPTAFYLCASSIEGDTEAFFGQGTRLTVV.

The CDR3 DNA follows: TGTGCCAGCGTGACCGGGACCTCCAATGAGCAGTTCTTC. Translation gives CASVTGTSNEQFF. The chain links TRBV2 to TRBJ2-1; the D call may be TRBD1 or TRBD2 (5 bases each). This CDR3 is 13 amino acids long. Germline V lookup: CDR1 SNHLY, CDR2 FYNNEI. Between the trimmed V and J ends, which lost 8 bases and 6 bases, there was a span of 14 bases.

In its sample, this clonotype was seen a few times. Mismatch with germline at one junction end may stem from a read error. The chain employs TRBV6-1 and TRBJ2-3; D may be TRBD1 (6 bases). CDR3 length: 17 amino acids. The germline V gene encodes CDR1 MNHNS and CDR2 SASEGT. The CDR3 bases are TGTGCCAGCTGTGAAGTGGTGGGGACATACCCCCCAGATACGCAGTATTTT. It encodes CASCEVVGTYPPDTQYF.

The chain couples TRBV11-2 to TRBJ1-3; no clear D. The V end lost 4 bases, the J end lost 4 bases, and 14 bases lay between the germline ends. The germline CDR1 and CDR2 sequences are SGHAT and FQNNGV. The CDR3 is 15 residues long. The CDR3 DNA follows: TGTGCCAGCAGCTCCGGCGTAGGGATGGGAAACACCATATATTTT. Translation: CASSSGVGMGNTIYF. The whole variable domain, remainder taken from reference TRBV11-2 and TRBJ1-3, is EAGVAQSPRYKIIEKRQSVAFWCNPISGHATLYWYQQILGQGPKLLIQFQNNGVVDDSQLPKDRFSAERLKGVDSTLKIQPAKLEDSAVYLCASSSGVGMGNTIYFGEGSWLTVV.

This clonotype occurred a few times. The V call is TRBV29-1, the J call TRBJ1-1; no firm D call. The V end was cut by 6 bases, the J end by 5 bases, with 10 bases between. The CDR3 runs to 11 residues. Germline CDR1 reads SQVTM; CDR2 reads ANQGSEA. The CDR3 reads CSVKGGTEAFF. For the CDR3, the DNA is TGCAGCGTCAAGGGAGGGACTGAAGCTTTCTTT.

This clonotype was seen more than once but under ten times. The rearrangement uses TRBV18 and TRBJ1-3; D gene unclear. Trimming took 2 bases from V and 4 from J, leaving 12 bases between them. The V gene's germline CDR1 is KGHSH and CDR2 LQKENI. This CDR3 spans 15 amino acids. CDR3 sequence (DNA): TGTGCCAGCTCACCAGAGTATCTTGGGGGAAACACCATATATTTT. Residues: CASSPEYLGGNTIYF.

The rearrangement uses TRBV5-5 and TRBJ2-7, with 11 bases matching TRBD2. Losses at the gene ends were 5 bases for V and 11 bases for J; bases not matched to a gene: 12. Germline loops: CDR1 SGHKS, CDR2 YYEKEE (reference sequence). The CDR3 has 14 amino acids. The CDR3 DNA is TGTGCCAGCAGGCAGAGACTAGCGGGGTCCGACGAGTACGTC. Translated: CASRQRLAGSDEYV.

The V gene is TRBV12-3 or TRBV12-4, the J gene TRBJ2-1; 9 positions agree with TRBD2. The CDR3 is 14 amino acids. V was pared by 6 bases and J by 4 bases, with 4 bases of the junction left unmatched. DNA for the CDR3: TGTGCCAGCAGCGTAGCGGGGGTGTACAATGAGCAGTTCTTC. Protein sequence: CASSVAGVYNEQFF.

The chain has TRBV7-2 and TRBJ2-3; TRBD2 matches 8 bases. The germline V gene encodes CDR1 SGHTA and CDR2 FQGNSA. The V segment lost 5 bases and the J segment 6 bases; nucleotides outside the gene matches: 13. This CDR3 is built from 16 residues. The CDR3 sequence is CASSRSASGGSDTQYF. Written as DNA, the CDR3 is TGTGCCAGCAGCCGTTCCGCCAGCGGGGGCTCCGATACGCAGTATTTT.

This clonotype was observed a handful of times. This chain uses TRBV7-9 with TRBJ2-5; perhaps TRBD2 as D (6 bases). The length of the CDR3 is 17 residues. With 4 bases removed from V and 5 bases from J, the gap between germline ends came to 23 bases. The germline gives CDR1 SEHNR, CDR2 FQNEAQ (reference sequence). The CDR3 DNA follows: TGTGCCAGCAGCTCCAAGAGGCCAGGAGGGGCAGGGGAGACCCAGTACTTC. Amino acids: CASSSKRPGGAGETQYF.

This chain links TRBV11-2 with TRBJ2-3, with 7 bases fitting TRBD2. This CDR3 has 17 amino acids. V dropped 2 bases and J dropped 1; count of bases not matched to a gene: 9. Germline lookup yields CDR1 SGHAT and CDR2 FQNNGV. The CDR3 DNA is TGTGCCAGCAGCTTATCCCTCGAACGGGGGGGCACAGATACGCAGTATTTT. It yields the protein CASSLSLERGGTDTQYF.

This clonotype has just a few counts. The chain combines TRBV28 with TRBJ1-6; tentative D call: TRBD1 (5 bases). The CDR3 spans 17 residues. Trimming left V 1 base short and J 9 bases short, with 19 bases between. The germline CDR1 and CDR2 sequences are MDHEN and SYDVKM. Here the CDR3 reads CASSLFFVTALVSPLHF. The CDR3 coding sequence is TGTGCCAGCAGTTTATTCTTCGTGACAGCTCTAGTTTCACCCCTCCACTTT.

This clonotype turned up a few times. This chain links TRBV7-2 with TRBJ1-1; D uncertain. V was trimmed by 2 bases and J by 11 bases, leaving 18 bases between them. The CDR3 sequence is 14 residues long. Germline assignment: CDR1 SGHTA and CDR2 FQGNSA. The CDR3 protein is CASSLRSRGGGAFF. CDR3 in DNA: TGTGCCAGCAGCTTAAGGTCCCGGGGTGGAGGGGCTTTCTTT. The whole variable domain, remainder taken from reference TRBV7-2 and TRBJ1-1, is GAGVSQSPSNKVTEKGKDVELRCDPISGHTALYWYRQSLGQGLEFLIYFQGNSAPDKSGLPSDRFSAERTGGSVSTLTIQRTQQEDSAVYLCASSLRSRGGGAFFGQGTRLTVV.

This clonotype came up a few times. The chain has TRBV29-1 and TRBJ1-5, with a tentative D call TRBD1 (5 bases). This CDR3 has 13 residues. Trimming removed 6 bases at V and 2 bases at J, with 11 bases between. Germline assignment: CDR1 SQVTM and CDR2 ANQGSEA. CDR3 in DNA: TGCAGCGTCCAGGGAGATGGCAATCAGCCCCAGCATTTT. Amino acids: CSVQGDGNQPQHF.

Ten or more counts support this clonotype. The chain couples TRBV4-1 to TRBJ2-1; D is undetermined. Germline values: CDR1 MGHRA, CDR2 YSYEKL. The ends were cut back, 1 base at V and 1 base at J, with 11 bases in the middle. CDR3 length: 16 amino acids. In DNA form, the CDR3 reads TGCGCCAGCAGCCAAGTAATCGCAGGATCCTACAATGAGCAGTTCTTC. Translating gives CASSQVIAGSYNEQFF.

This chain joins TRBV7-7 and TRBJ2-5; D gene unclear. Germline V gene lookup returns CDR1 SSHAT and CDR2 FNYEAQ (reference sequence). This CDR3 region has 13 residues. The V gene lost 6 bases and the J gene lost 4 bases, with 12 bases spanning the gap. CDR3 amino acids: CASSPNPGETQYF. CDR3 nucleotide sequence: TGTGCCAGCAGTCCAAACCCGGGAGAGACCCAGTACTTC.

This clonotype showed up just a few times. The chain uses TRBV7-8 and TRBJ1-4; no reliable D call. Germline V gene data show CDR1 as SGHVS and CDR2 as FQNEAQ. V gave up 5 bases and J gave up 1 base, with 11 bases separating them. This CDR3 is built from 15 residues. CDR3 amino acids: CASSLQTGTNEKLFF. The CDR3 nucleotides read TGTGCCAGCAGCCTTCAAACGGGAACTAATGAAAAACTGTTTTTT.

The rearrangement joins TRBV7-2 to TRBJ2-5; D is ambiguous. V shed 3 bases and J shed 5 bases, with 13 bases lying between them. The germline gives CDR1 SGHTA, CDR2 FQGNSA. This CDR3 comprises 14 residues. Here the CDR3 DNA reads TGTGCCAGCAGCTTGTCGGCGTACCGGGAGACCCAGTACTTC. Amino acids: CASSLSAYRETQYF. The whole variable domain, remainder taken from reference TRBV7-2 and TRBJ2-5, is GAGVSQSPSNKVTEKGKDVELRCDPISGHTALYWYRQSLGQGLEFLIYFQGNSAPDKSGLPSDRFSAERTGGSVSTLTIQRTQQEDSAVYLCASSLSAYRETQYFGPGTRLLVL.

The DNA for the CDR3 is TGCAGCGTAGCGTGGGGGCGATTTGAGCAGTACTTC. Translation gives CSVAWGRFEQYF. The gene calls are TRBV29-1 and TRBJ2-7; D is perhaps TRBD1 (6 bases). Germline CDR1 is SQVTM and CDR2 is ANQGSEA. V lost 6 bases and J 7 bases, leaving 16 bases between the germline ends. This CDR3 is 12 amino acids long.

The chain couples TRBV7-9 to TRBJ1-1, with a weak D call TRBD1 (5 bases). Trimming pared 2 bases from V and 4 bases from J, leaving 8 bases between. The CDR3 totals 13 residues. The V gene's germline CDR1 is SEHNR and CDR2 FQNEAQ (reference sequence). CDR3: CASSLMGVTEAFF. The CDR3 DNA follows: TGTGCCAGCAGCTTAATGGGGGTCACTGAAGCTTTCTTT.

CDR3 nucleotide sequence: TGTGCCAGCAGCGTAGAAGGACAGGGCCTCCTTGGCTACACCTTC. Residues: CASSVEGQGLLGYTF. The chain is built from TRBV9 and TRBJ1-2; 8 bases are shared with TRBD1. The V gene end was trimmed by 0 bases and the J gene end by 7 bases; junction bases not matched to a gene: 8. Germline CDR1 and CDR2: SGDLS and YYNGEE. The CDR3 has 15 residues. The full variable domain, rest sourced from reference TRBV9 and TRBJ1-2, is DSGVTQTPKHLITATGQRVTLRCSPRSGDLSVYWYQQSLDQGLQFLIQYYNGEERAKGNILERFSAQQFPDLHSELNLSSLELGDSALYFCASSVEGQGLLGYTFGSGTRLTVV.

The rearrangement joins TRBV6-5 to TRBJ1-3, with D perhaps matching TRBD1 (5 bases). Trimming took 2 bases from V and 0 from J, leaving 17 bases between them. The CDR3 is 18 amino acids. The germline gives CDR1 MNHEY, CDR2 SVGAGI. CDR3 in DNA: TGTGCCAGCAGTTACCAACCGGGACGGCCGAGCTCTGGAAACACCATATATTTT. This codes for CASSYQPGRPSSGNTIYF.

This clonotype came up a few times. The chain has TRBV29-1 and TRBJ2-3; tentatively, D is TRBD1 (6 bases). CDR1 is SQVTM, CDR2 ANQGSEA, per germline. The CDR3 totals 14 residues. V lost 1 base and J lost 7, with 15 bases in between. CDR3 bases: TGCAGCGTTGAAGCGGCTGGGGGCGGATATACGCAGTATTTT. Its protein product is CSVEAAGGGYTQYF.

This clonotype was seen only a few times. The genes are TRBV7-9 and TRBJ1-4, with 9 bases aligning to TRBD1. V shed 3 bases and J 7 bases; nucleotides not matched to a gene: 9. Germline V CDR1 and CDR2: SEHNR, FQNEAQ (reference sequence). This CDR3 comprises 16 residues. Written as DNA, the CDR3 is TGTGCCAGCAGCTTTCGAGGGGGACAGGGAAGTGAAAAACTGTTTTTT. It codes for CASSFRGGQGSEKLFF.

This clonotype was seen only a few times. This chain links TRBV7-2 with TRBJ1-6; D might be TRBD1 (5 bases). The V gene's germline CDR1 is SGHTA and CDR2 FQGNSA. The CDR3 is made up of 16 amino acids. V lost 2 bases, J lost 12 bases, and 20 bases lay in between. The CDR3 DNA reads TGTGCCAGCAGCTTAAGAGGGGACGTCGTAATTCGACCCCTCCACTTT. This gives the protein CASSLRGDVVIRPLHF.